These 28 T cell receptor beta chains were all obtained from the same sample, sequenced in a study of blood T cell repertoires in COVID-19. TCRdb's copy holds only in-frame clones and misses some; the assay was immunoSEQ multiplex PCR. The sample carries 100,000 to 150,000 clones, 82% recorded once. Input material: peripheral blood. All receptors derive from a woman in her seventies with acute or convalescent COVID-19.

This sequence joins TRBV10-3 and TRBJ1-5, with D uncertain. Per germline, CDR1 ENHRY and CDR2 SYGVKD. The CDR3 has 13 residues. Trimming left V 6 bases short and J 1 base short, with 7 bases between. This CDR3 is CAIRGSSNQPQHF. CDR3 DNA: TGTGCCATCAGGGGCAGCAGCAATCAGCCCCAGCATTTT.

V and J are TRBV11-3 and TRBJ1-1; TRBD1 aligns across 7 bases. Looked up from germline, CDR1 is SGHNT and CDR2 is YENEEA. The CDR3 contains 16 residues. J gave up 4 bases and V 5 bases, and 13 bases lay outside the gene matches. CDR3 amino acids: CASSRGRRQGTTEAFF. The CDR3 nucleotides are TGTGCCAGCAGCCGAGGGCGGAGACAGGGTACCACTGAAGCTTTCTTT.

This chain uses TRBV5-6 with TRBJ1-4, with D hard to call. Germline loops: CDR1 SGHDT, CDR2 YYEEEE. V was cut by 0 bases and J by 3 bases, with 9 bases left in between. The CDR3 has 15 amino acids. DNA for the CDR3: TGTGCCAGCAGCTTGGTAGAGGAGTCTAATGAAAAACTGTTTTTT. The encoded protein is CASSLVEESNEKLFF.

The chain combines TRBV6-2 or TRBV6-3 with TRBJ2-2, with 12 bases identical to TRBD2. V lost 7 bases and J lost 0; bases outside the gene matches: 27. Germline V gene sequence: CDR1 MNHEY, CDR2 SVGEGT. This CDR3 region has 24 residues. The CDR3 DNA reads as TGTGCCAGCAACCCTTACCCCTTAATAAGACTAGCGGGGGAGAAGAACGCGAACACCGGGGAGCTGTTTTTT. Its translation: CASNPYPLIRLAGEKNANTGELFF.

The genes are TRBV6-2 or TRBV6-3 and TRBJ1-6; D is unclear. CDR1 is MNHEY, CDR2 SVGEGT, per germline. The CDR3 has 12 residues. V gave up 5 bases and J gave up 6 bases, with 5 bases separating them. CDR3 in DNA: TGTGCCAGCAGTGAGGCTAATTCACCCCTCCACTTT. This codes for CASSEANSPLHF.

CDR3: CASSQDIRGGGAAGELFF. The CDR3 region has the DNA TGCGCCAGCAGCCAAGATATCCGGGGCGGGGGGGCCGCCGGGGAGCTGTTTTTT. The J gene is TRBJ2-2, the V gene TRBV4-1; 9 bases are shared with TRBD2. This CDR3 has 18 amino acids. CDR1 and CDR2 from the germline V gene are MGHRA and YSYEKL. The V and J ends lost 0 bases and 6 bases, in that order; junction bases with no gene match: 11.

V and J are TRBV24-1 and TRBJ2-3; no reliable D call. Trimming removed 5 bases from V and 2 bases from J, with 10 bases in between. Looked up from germline, CDR1 is KGHDR and CDR2 is SFDVKD. The CDR3 length is 14 residues. The CDR3 bases are TGTGCCACCAGTGCGGGTCCCCCCACAGATACGCAGTATTTT. It codes for CATSAGPPTDTQYF.

This clone turned up a few times. This chain connects TRBV2 to TRBJ1-4, with D possibly TRBD1 on 6 matching bases. Deletions cut 6 bases from V and 5 bases from J, with 13 bases between. The CDR3 is 14 residues long. CDR1 and CDR2 from the germline V gene are SNHLY and FYNNEI. This CDR3 reads CASRPGTSNEKLFF. As DNA, the CDR3 is TGTGCCAGCAGGCCCGGGACAAGCAATGAAAAACTGTTTTTT. Looking up the rest from reference TRBV2 and TRBJ1-4 gives the full variable domain: EPEVTQTPSHQVTQMGQEVILRCVPISNHLYFYWYRQILGQKVEFLVSFYNNEISEKSEIFDDQFSVERPDGSNFTLKIRSTKLEDSAMYFCASRPGTSNEKLFFGSGTQLSVL.

The chain joins TRBV5-6 to TRBJ1-5; 7 bases match TRBD1. Germline lookup yields CDR1 SGHDT and CDR2 YYEEEE. Losses at the gene ends were 0 bases for V and 3 bases for J; bases not matched to a gene: 6. The CDR3 contains 16 residues. CDR3 nucleotide sequence: TGTGCCAGCAGCTTGGGGAAGGGGGCGAACAATCAGCCCCAGCATTTT. Its translation: CASSLGKGANNQPQHF.

The genes are TRBV18 and TRBJ2-1; D perhaps matches TRBD2 (5 bases). Germline values: CDR1 KGHSH, CDR2 LQKENI. This CDR3 is built from 15 residues. V shed 4 bases and J shed 7 bases, with 17 bases lying between them. The CDR3: CASSRGIPELNEQFF. The CDR3 DNA reads TGTGCCAGCTCACGAGGGATTCCGGAGTTGAATGAGCAGTTCTTC.

This sequence joins TRBV5-1 and TRBJ2-3; weak D call: TRBD2 (6 bases). Trimming took off 4 bases at V and 3 bases at J, with 24 bases between the two ends. The length of the CDR3 is 18 residues. Germline V gives CDR1 SGHRS, CDR2 YFSETQ. The DNA of the CDR3 is TGCGCCAGCAGCCCCTCGCGATGGTCGGCGGGGTCTACAGATACGCAGTATTTT. Translating it yields CASSPSRWSAGSTDTQYF.

CDR3 in amino acids: CASSIGGDTGELFF. In DNA, the CDR3 is TGTGCCAGTAGTATTGGCGGGGACACCGGGGAGCTGTTTTTT. J is TRBJ2-2 and V is TRBV19; maybe TRBD2 (6 bases). This CDR3 is 14 amino acids long. V lost 3 bases to trimming and J lost 3 bases, with 8 bases between them. Germline CDR1 and CDR2: LNHDA and SQIVND (reference sequence).

The rearrangement links TRBV10-3 to TRBJ1-4, with 10 positions matching TRBD1. CDR1 and CDR2 from the germline V gene are ENHRY and SYGVKD. The CDR3 extends over 12 amino acids. Germline trimming cut 8 bases from V and 6 bases from J; bases unmatched to any gene: 0. The CDR3 nucleotides are TGTGCCATCGGACAGGGGGATGAAAAACTGTTTTTT. It translates to CAIGQGDEKLFF.

This chain connects TRBV14 to TRBJ2-5; TRBD1 is a possible D gene (5 bases). Looked up from germline, CDR1 is SGHDN and CDR2 is FVKESK. The CDR3 extends over 17 amino acids. The V end was cut by 0 bases, the J end by 6 bases, with 20 bases between. CDR3 in DNA: TGTGCCAGCAGCCAAGATCGGATACAGGCCCCAATACAGACCCAGTACTTC. This encodes CASSQDRIQAPIQTQYF.

The CDR3 DNA is TGTGCCAGCAGCGCAGAGACAGGGGCCCCCTACGAGCAGTACTTC. It specifies CASSAETGAPYEQYF. The chain recombines TRBV9 with TRBJ2-7; 8 bases are shared with TRBD1. Looked up from germline, CDR1 is SGDLS and CDR2 is YYNGEE. The CDR3 consists of 15 residues. The ends lost 3 bases at V and 2 bases at J; junction bases unmatched: 7.

V and J are TRBV3-1 (or the pseudogene TRBV3-2) and TRBJ2-5; D not certain. This CDR3 is 16 amino acids long. CDR1 and CDR2 (germline): LGHDT, YNNKEL (reference sequence). V was pared by 0 bases and J by 3 bases, with 14 bases between. The CDR3 loop reads CASSQDPSVSEETQYF. The CDR3 DNA reads as TGTGCCAGCAGCCAAGATCCTTCCGTTAGTGAAGAGACCCAGTACTTC.

The J gene is TRBJ2-7, the V gene TRBV6-2 or TRBV6-3; D is perhaps TRBD1 (6 bases). Germline V gives CDR1 MNHEY, CDR2 SVGEGT. V was trimmed by 6 bases and J by 5 bases, leaving 17 bases between them. There are 14 residues in the CDR3. CDR3 sequence reads: CASSPTGFANEQYF. In DNA, the CDR3 is TGTGCCAGCAGCCCAACAGGGTTCGCCAACGAGCAGTACTTC.

There are a few counts of this clone. The chain couples TRBV4-3 to TRBJ1-1, with unresolved D. Trimming left V 2 bases short and J 6 bases short, with 10 bases between. CDR1 and CDR2 from the germline V gene are LGHNA and YSLEER. This CDR3 contains 13 residues. DNA of the CDR3: TGCGCCAGCAGCCAATTCTCTACTTCTGAAGCTTTCTTT. Encoded protein: CASSQFSTSEAFF.

CDR3 in amino acids: CASSSGLAGESFYEQYF. Here the CDR3 DNA reads TGTGCCAGCAGCTCGGGACTAGCGGGGGAGAGCTTCTACGAGCAGTACTTC. The V gene is TRBV7-6, the J gene TRBJ2-7, with TRBD2 matching 14 bases. The CDR3 contains 17 residues. CDR1 and CDR2 (germline): SGHVS, FNYEAQ. V lost 4 bases and J lost 3; bases outside the gene matches: 8.

This clone was found once. The chain couples TRBV9 to TRBJ2-7; D might be TRBD1 (6 bases). Germline loops: CDR1 SGDLS, CDR2 YYNGEE. V dropped 3 bases and J dropped 3 bases, with 10 bases sitting between them. The length of the CDR3 is 13 residues. CDR3 loop: CASSGGTNYEQYF. The CDR3 bases are TGTGCCAGCAGCGGAGGGACAAACTACGAGCAGTACTTC.

The genes are TRBV11-2 and TRBJ2-2; D may be TRBD2 (5 bases). Germline-derived CDR1 and CDR2 are SGHAT and FQNNGV. Trimming stripped 5 bases from V and 0 bases from J, with 10 bases between. The CDR3 sequence is 15 residues long. CDR3 in amino acids: CASSRTHTNTGELFF. In nucleotides, the CDR3 is TGTGCCAGCAGCCGGACTCATACGAACACCGGGGAGCTGTTTTTT.

The chain is built from TRBV7-2 and TRBJ1-5, with 7 nucleotides matching TRBD1. The V gene end was trimmed by 8 bases and the J gene end by 3 bases; junction bases not matched to a gene: 7. The length of the CDR3 is 14 residues. Looked up from germline, CDR1 is SGHTA and CDR2 is FQGNSA. This chain's CDR3 is CASAPGQNNQPQHF. The CDR3 nucleotides read TGTGCCAGCGCCCCGGGACAGAACAATCAGCCCCAGCATTTT.

This clone occurred a few times. The rearrangement links TRBV30 to TRBJ2-6; D uncertain. The CDR3 length is 16 residues. CDR1 is GTSNPN, CDR2 SVGIG, per germline (reference sequence). Trimming took off 3 bases at V and 0 bases at J, with 12 bases between the two ends. CDR3 in DNA: TGTGCCTGGAGGAAGAGCACTTACTCTGGGGCCAACGTCCTGACTTTC. Protein sequence: CAWRKSTYSGANVLTF.

The chain is built from TRBV7-9 and TRBJ2-1; D gene uncertain. V lost 2 bases to trimming and J lost 12 bases, with 11 bases between them. The CDR3 covers 12 residues. Germline CDR1 is SEHNR and CDR2 is FQNEAQ (reference sequence). CDR3 residues: CASSLQTLGQFF. CDR3 bases: TGTGCCAGCAGCTTACAGACTTTGGGGCAGTTCTTC.

V gene TRBV6-4 combines with J gene TRBJ2-1, with 12 bases aligning to TRBD2. J was trimmed by 0 bases and V by 4 bases; bases with no gene match: 1. The CDR3 extends over 16 amino acids. Per germline, CDR1 MRHNA and CDR2 SNTAGT. The chain's CDR3 is CASSGTSGVSYNEQFF. The DNA for the CDR3 is TGTGCCAGCAGTGGGACTAGCGGGGTCTCCTACAATGAGCAGTTCTTC.

The V call is TRBV18, the J call TRBJ1-1, with D unclear. Per germline, CDR1 KGHSH and CDR2 LQKENI. The CDR3 spans 12 residues. V lost 2 bases and J lost 7, with 8 bases in between. CDR3 sequence (DNA): TGTGCCAGCTCACCAAGAGGGAATGAAGCTTTCTTT. This codes for CASSPRGNEAFF.

On this clone itself: Other DNA sequences in this specimen translate into the identical CDR3. The chain links TRBV7-9 to TRBJ2-5; D not resolved. This CDR3 contains 12 residues. The V end lost 1 base, the J end lost 3 bases, and 3 bases lay between the germline ends. Germline V gives CDR1 SEHNR, CDR2 FQNEAQ (reference sequence). The DNA of the CDR3 is TGTGCCAGCAGCTTAGGAGAAGAGACCCAGTACTTC. It translates to CASSLGEETQYF.

V and J are TRBV5-4 and TRBJ1-2; the D gene is possibly TRBD1 (5 bases). This CDR3 region has 16 residues. Germline-derived CDR1 and CDR2 are SGHNT and YYREEE (reference sequence). Trimming stripped 0 bases from V and 5 bases from J, with 17 bases between. The CDR3 reads CASSLAPGTSWYGYTF. DNA for the CDR3: TGTGCCAGCAGCTTGGCCCCCGGGACTTCATGGTATGGCTACACCTTC.